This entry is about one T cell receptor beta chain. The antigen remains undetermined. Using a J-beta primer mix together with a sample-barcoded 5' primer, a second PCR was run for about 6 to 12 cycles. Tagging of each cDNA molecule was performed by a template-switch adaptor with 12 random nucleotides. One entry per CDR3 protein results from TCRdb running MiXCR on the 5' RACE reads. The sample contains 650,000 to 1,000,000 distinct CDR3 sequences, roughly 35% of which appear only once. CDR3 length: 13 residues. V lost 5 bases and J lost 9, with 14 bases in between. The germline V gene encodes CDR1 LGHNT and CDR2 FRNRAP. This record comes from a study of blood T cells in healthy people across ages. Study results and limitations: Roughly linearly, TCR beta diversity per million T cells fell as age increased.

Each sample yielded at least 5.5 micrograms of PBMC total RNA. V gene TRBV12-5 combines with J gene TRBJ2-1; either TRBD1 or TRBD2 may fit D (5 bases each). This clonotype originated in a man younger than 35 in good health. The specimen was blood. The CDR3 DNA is TGTGCTAGTGGTGGGGACCCCCTCGGTGAGCAGTTCTTC. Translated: CASGGDPLGEQFF. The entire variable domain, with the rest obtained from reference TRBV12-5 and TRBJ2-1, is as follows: DARVTQTPRHKVTEMGQEVTMRCQPILGHNTVFWYRQTMMQGLELLAYFRNRAPLDDSGMPKDRFSAEMPDATLATLKIQPSEPRDSAVYFCASGGDPLGEQFFGPGTRLTVL.